Listed here are 5 T cell receptor beta chains from one sample, sequenced in a study of blood T cell repertoires in COVID-19. Produced via immunoSEQ multiplex PCR; TCRdb's table is partial and in-frame only. The sample consists of 110,000 or so clones, 65% to 85% of them appearing once. Sequences were obtained from peripheral blood. The source of these receptors is a man aged 50-59 years with acute or convalescent COVID-19.

The rearrangement uses TRBV5-6 and TRBJ2-1, with 13 nucleotides matching TRBD2. J gave up 7 bases and V 5 bases, and 6 bases lay outside the gene matches. This CDR3 has 15 residues. Germline-derived CDR1 and CDR2 are SGHDT and YYEEEE. The CDR3 nucleotides read TGTGCCAGCAGGCGGGGACTAGCGGGATATAATGAGCAGTTCTTC. Translating gives CASRRGLAGYNEQFF.

The chain joins TRBV12-3 or TRBV12-4 to TRBJ1-2; D is uncertain. The CDR3 covers 12 residues. The V end lost 6 bases, the J end lost 5 bases, and 10 bases lay between the germline ends. CDR3 nucleotide sequence: TGTGCCAGCAGCTACTCCAAATATGGCTACACCTTC. This codes for CASSYSKYGYTF.

The chain carries TRBV30 and TRBJ1-2; D not certain. Germline V lookup: CDR1 GTSNPN, CDR2 SVGIG (reference sequence). V shed 4 bases and J shed 4 bases, with 10 bases lying between them. CDR3 length: 12 residues. CDR3 nucleotides: TGTGCCTGGAATCATGGCCGCTATGGCTACACCTTC. The encoded protein is CAWNHGRYGYTF. The whole variable domain, remainder taken from reference TRBV30 and TRBJ1-2, is SQTIHQWPATLVQPVGSPLSLECTVEGTSNPNLYWYRQAAGRGLQLLFYSVGIGQISSEVPQNLSASRPQDRQFILSSKKLLLSDSGFYLCAWNHGRYGYTFGSGTRLTVV.

The chain is built from TRBV6-5 and TRBJ1-2; no clear D gene. Deletions cut 0 bases from V and 5 bases from J, with 16 bases between. The CDR3 is 16 residues long. Germline V gene lookup returns CDR1 MNHEY and CDR2 SVGAGI. The CDR3 nucleotides are TGTGCCAGCAGTTACTCCTCGTCAGCGGAAGATTATGGCTACACCTTC. It translates to CASSYSSSAEDYGYTF.

The chain links TRBV7-5 to TRBJ2-7; TRBD1 is the table's D call and was not checked against the DNA. TRBV7-5 is an annotated pseudogene. There are 18 residues in the CDR3. CDR3: CANPRPVGYETATYEQYF. Written as DNA, the CDR3 is TGTGCCAACCCCCGTCCGGTGGGGTACGAGACAGCGACGTACGAGCAGTACTTC.